Each of the 4 T cell receptor beta chains below was sequenced from the same sample in a study of blood T cell repertoires in COVID-19. Profiled with immunoSEQ multiplex PCR; TCRdb holds only in-frame clones, not every one. The table has about 120,000 clones, about 85% seen once. Sequenced material: peripheral blood. The receptors shown here come from a man older than 75 with acute or convalescent COVID-19.

The chain couples TRBV6-1 to TRBJ1-1, with D unresolved. The germline V gene encodes CDR1 MNHNS and CDR2 SASEGT. The CDR3 consists of 11 residues. V was trimmed by 3 bases and J by 11 bases, leaving 10 bases between them. CDR3 nucleotides: TGTGCCAGCAGTGAGTTGGTTGGCGCTTTCTTT. Protein sequence: CASSELVGAFF.

The rearrangement joins TRBV3-1 (or the pseudogene TRBV3-2) to TRBJ1-4; 9 nucleotides agree with TRBD1. The CDR3 runs 15 residues. Germline lookup yields CDR1 LGHDT and CDR2 YNNKEL (reference sequence). Trimming removed 4 bases from V and 5 bases from J; junction bases left unmatched: 5. DNA for the CDR3: TGTGCCAGCAGCCCCTCAGGGACAGGGAATGAAAAACTGTTTTTT. It translates to CASSPSGTGNEKLFF.

The gene calls are TRBV2 and TRBJ2-5; TRBD1 aligns across 8 bases. This CDR3 has 15 residues. Germline lookup yields CDR1 SNHLY and CDR2 FYNNEI. The J segment lost 4 bases and the V segment lost 6 bases, leaving 10 bases of the junction unmatched. The CDR3: CASSVQDRGGETQYF. The CDR3 DNA reads TGTGCCAGCAGCGTCCAAGACAGGGGTGGAGAGACCCAGTACTTC.

The chain is built from TRBV29-1 and TRBJ1-2; D is ambiguous. The CDR3 has 12 residues. Germline loops: CDR1 SQVTM, CDR2 ANQGSEA. Trimming cost V 3 bases and J 8 bases, with 13 bases left between them. The CDR3 sequence: CSVEIQLRGYTF. CDR3 nucleotides: TGCAGCGTTGAGATACAGCTAAGGGGCTACACCTTC.